These 3 T cell receptor beta chains were all obtained from the same sample, sequenced in a study of cytomegalovirus exposure and HLA in healthy donors. PCR amplification relied on 60 Vbeta primers (plus 13 Jbeta primers). Profiled with immunoSEQ multiplex PCR; TCRdb holds only in-frame clones, not every one. The table lists fewer than 45,000 clones. Sequenced input: PBMCs. All receptors come from a woman aged 25 to 39 in good health and CMV-seronegative.

The chain carries TRBV19 and TRBJ2-1; TRBD2 aligns across 12 bases. J was trimmed by 6 bases and V by 4 bases; bases with no gene match: 4. Germline V CDR1 and CDR2: LNHDA, SQIVND (reference sequence). The CDR3 is made up of 15 amino acids. The CDR3 region has the DNA TGTGCCAGTAGTACGACTAGCGGGAGTCTCAATGAGCAGTTCTTC. It is translated as CASSTTSGSLNEQFF.

The genes are TRBV15 and TRBJ1-2; 8 nucleotides agree with TRBD1. Germline V gene lookup returns CDR1 LNHNV and CDR2 YYDKDF (reference sequence). The ends lost 0 bases at V and 5 bases at J; junction bases unmatched: 8. This CDR3 contains 16 residues. Here the CDR3 reads CATSRDMDRVKYGYTF. The DNA of the CDR3 is TGTGCCACCAGCAGAGATATGGACAGGGTCAAGTATGGCTACACCTTC.

The chain recombines TRBV5-1 with TRBJ2-7; 7 positions agree with TRBD1. This CDR3 comprises 13 residues. Per germline, CDR1 SGHRS and CDR2 YFSETQ. V dropped 1 base and J dropped 3; count of bases not matched to a gene: 1. CDR3 sequence reads: CASSLTGVYEQYF. In DNA form, the CDR3 reads TGCGCCAGCAGCTTGACAGGGGTCTACGAGCAGTACTTC.